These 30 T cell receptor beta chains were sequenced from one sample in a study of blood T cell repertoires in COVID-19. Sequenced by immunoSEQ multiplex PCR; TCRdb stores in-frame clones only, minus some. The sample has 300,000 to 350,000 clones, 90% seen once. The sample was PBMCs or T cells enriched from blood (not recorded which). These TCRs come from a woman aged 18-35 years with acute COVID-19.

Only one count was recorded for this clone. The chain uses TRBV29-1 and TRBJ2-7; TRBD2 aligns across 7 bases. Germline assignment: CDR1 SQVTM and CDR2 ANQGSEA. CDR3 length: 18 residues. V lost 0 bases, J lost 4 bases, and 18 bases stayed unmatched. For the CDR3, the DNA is TGCAGCGTTGAAGATCGGGGAGCGGGAACAGAGGGAGGGTACGAGCAGTACTTC. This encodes CSVEDRGAGTEGGYEQYF.

The DNA for the CDR3 is TGTGCCAGCAGCTCCAGAAACTATGGCTACACCTTC. Its translation: CASSSRNYGYTF. The gene calls are TRBV11-1 and TRBJ1-2, with D unresolved. Germline V gene lookup returns CDR1 SGHAT and CDR2 FQDESV (reference sequence). CDR3 size: 12 residues. V lost 4 bases and J 2 bases, leaving 5 bases between the germline ends.

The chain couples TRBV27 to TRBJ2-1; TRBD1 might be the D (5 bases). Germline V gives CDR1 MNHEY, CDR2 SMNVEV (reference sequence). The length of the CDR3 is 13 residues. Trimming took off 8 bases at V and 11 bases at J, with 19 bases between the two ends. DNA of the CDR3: TGTGCCAGCCAAATGCAGGGTCGGATGAAGCAGTTCTTC. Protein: CASQMQGRMKQFF.

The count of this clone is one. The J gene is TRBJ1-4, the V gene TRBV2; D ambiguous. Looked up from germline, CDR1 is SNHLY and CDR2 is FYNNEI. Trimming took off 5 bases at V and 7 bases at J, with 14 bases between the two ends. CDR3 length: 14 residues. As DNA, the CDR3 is TGTGCCAGCAGTCATGAAGGGCGGGGTGAAAAACTGTTTTTT. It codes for CASSHEGRGEKLFF.

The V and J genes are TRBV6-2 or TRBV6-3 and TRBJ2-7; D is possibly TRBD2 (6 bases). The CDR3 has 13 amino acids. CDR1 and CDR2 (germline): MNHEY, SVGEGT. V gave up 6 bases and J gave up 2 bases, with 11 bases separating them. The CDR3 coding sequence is TGTGCCAGCAGCCGACTAGGCGCCTACGAGCAGTACTTC. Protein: CASSRLGAYEQYF.

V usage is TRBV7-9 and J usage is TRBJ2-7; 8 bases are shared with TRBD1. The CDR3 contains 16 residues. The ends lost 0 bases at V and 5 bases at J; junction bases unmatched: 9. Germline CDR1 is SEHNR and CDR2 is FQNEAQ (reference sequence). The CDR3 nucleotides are TGTGCCAGCAGCTTAGCGGCAGGGGGCCTTGTCCACGAGCAGTACTTC. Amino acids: CASSLAAGGLVHEQYF.

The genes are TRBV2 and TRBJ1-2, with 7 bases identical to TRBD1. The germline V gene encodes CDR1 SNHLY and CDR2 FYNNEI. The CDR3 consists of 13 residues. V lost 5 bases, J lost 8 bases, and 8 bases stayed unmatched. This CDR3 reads CASSPEGAVGYTF. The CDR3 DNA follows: TGTGCCAGCAGTCCGGAGGGGGCGGTCGGCTACACCTTC.

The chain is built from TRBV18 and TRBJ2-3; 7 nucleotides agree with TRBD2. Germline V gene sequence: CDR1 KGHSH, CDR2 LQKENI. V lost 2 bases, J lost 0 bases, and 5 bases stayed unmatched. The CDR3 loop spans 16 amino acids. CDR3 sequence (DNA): TGTGCCAGCTCACCATCTAGCGGCCTTAGCACAGATACGCAGTATTTT. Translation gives CASSPSSGLSTDTQYF.

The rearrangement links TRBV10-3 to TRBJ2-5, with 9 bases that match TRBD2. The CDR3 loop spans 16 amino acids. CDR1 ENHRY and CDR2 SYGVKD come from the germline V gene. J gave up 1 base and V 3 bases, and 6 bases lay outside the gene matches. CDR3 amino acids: CAISDPTSGIQETQYF. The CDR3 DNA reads TGTGCCATCAGTGACCCGACTAGCGGAATCCAAGAGACCCAGTACTTC.

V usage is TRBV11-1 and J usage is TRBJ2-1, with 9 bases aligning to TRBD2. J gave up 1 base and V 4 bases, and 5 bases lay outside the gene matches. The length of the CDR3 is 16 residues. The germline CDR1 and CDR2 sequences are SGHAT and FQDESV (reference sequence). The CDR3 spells CASSSNLAGSYNEQFF. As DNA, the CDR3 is TGTGCCAGCAGCTCGAATCTAGCGGGGTCCTACAATGAGCAGTTCTTC.

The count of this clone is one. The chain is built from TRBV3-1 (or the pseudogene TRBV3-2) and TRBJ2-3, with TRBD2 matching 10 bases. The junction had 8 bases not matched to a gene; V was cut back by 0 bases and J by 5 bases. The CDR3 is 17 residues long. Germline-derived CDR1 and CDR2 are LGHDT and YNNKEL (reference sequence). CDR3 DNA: TGTGCCAGCAGCCAAGAGCTAGCGGGAGTAGGGGGAGATACGCAGTATTTT. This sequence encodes CASSQELAGVGGDTQYF.

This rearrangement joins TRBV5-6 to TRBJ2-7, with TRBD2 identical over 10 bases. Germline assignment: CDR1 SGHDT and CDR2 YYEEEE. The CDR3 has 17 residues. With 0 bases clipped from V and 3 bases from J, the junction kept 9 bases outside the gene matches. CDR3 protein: CASSLALAGDLGYEQYF. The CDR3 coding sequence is TGTGCCAGCAGCTTGGCTCTAGCGGGAGACCTGGGCTACGAGCAGTACTTC.

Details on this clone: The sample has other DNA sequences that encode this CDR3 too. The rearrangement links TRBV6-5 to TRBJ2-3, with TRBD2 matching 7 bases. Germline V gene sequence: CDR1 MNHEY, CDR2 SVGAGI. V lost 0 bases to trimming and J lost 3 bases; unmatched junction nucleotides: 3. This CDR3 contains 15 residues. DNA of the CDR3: TGTGCCAGCAGTTACTCGGGAGGGCCGACAGATACGCAGTATTTT. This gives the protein CASSYSGGPTDTQYF.

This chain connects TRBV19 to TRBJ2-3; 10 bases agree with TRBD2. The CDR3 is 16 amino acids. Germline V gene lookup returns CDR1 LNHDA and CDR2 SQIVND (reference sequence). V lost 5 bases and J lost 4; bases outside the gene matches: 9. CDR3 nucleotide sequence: TGTGCCAGTAGTGCCCCACTAGCGGGATGGGCAGATACGCAGTATTTT. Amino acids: CASSAPLAGWADTQYF.

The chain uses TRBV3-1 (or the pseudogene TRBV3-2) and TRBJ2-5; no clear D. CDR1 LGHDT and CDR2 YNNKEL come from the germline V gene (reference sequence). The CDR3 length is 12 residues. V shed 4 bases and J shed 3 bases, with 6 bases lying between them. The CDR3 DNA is TGTGCCAGCAGCCCTAGAGAAGAGACCCAGTACTTC. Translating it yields CASSPREETQYF.

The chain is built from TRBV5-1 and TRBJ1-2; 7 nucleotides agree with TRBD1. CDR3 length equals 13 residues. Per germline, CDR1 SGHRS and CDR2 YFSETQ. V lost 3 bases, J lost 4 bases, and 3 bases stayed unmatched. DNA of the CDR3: TGCGCCAGCAGCTGGGGGGACAGCTATGGCTACACCTTC. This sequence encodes CASSWGDSYGYTF.

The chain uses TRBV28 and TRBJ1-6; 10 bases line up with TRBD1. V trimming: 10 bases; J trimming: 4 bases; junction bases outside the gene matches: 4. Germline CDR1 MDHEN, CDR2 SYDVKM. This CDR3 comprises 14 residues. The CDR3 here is CAIWDRGYNSPLHF. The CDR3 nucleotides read TGTGCCATCTGGGACAGGGGATATAATTCACCCCTCCACTTT. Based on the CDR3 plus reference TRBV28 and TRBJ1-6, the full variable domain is DVKVTQSSRYLVKRTGEKVFLECVQDMDHENMFWYRQDPGLGLRLIYFSYDVKMKEKGDIPEGYSVSREKKERFSLILESASTNQTSMYLCAIWDRGYNSPLHFGNGTRLTVT.

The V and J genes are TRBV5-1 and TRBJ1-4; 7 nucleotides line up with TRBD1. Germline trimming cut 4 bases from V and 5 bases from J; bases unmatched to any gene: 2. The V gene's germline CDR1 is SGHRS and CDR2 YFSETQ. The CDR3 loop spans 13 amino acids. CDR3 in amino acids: CASSRDSNEKLFF. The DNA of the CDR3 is TGCGCCAGCAGCCGGGACAGCAATGAAAAACTGTTTTTT.

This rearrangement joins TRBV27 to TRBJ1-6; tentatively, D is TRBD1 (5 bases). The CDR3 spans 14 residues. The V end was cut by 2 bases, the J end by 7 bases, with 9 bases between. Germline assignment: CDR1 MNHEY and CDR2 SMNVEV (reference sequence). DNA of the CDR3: TGTGCCAGCAGTTTAGACAGTTTGAATTCACCCCTCCACTTT. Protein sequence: CASSLDSLNSPLHF.

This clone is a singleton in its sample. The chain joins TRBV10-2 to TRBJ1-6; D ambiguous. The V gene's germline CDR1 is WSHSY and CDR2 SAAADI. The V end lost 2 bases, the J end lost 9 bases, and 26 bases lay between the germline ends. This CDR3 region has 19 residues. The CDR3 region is CASSEPVDGADLSPSPLHF. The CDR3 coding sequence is TGCGCCAGCAGTGAGCCGGTGGACGGAGCGGATTTGAGTCCTTCACCCCTCCACTTT.

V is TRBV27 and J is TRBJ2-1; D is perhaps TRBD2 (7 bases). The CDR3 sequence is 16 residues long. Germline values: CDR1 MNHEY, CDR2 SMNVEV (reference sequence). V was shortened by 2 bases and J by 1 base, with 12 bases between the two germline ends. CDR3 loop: CASSLGRGWSYNEQFF. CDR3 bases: TGTGCCAGCAGTTTAGGGAGGGGGTGGTCCTACAATGAGCAGTTCTTC.

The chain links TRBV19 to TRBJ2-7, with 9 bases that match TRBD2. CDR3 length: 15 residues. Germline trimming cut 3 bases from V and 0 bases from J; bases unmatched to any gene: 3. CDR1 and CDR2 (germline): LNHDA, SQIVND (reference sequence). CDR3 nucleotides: TGTGCCAGTAGTATCTTTAGCGGGAGCTCCTACGAGCAGTACTTC. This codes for CASSIFSGSSYEQYF.

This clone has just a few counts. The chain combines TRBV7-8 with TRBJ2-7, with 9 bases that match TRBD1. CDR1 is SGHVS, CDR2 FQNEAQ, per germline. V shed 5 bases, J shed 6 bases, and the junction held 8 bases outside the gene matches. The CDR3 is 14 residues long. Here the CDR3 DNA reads TGTGCCAGCAGCCTCGGGACAGGGCTCGGCGAGCAGTACTTC. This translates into CASSLGTGLGEQYF.

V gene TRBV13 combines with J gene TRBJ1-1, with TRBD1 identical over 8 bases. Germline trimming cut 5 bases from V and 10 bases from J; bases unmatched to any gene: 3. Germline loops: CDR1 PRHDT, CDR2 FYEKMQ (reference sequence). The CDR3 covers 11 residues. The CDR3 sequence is CASSRGQGAFF. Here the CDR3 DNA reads TGTGCCAGCAGCCGTGGACAGGGAGCTTTCTTT. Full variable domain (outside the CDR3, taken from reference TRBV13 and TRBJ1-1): AAGVIQSPRHLIKEKRETATLKCYPIPRHDTVYWYQQGPGQDPQFLISFYEKMQSDKGSIPDRFSAQQFSDYHSELNMSSLELGDSALYFCASSRGQGAFFGQGTRLTVV.

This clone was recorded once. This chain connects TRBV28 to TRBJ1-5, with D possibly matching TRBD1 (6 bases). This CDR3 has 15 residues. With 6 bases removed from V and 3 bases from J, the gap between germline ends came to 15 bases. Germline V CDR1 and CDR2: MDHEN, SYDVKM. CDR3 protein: CASSPGAGANQPQHF. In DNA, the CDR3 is TGTGCCAGCAGCCCAGGGGCGGGGGCCAATCAGCCCCAGCATTTT. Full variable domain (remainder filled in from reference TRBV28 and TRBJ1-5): DVKVTQSSRYLVKRTGEKVFLECVQDMDHENMFWYRQDPGLGLRLIYFSYDVKMKEKGDIPEGYSVSREKKERFSLILESASTNQTSMYLCASSPGAGANQPQHFGDGTRLSIL.

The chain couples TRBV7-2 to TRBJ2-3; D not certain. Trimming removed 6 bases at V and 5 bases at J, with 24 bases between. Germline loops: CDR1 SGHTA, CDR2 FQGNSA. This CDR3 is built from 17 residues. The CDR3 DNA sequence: TGTGCCAGCAGTTTCTCCATTGACTCCCAGCAGAGAGATACGCAGTATTTT. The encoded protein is CASSFSIDSQQRDTQYF.

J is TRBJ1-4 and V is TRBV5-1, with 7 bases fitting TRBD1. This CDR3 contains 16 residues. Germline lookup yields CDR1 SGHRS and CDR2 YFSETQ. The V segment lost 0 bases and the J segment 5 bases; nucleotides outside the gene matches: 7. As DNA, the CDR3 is TGCGCCAGCAGCTTGGACGTAGGGGGCTTCAATGAAAAACTGTTTTTT. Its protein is CASSLDVGGFNEKLFF. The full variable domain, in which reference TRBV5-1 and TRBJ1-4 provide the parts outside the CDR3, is KAGVTQTPRYLIKTRGQQVTLSCSPISGHRSVSWYQQTPGQGLQFLFEYFSETQRNKGNFPGRFSGRQFSNSRSEMNVSTLELGDSALYLCASSLDVGGFNEKLFFGSGTQLSVL.

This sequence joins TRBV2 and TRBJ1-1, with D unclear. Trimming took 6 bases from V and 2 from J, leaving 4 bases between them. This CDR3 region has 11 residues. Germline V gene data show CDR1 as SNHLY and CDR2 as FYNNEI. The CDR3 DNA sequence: TGTGCCAGCAGGGCAAACACTGAAGCTTTCTTT. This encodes CASRANTEAFF. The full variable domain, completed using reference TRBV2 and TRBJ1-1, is EPEVTQTPSHQVTQMGQEVILRCVPISNHLYFYWYRQILGQKVEFLVSFYNNEISEKSEIFDDQFSVERPDGSNFTLKIRSTKLEDSAMYFCASRANTEAFFGQGTRLTVV.

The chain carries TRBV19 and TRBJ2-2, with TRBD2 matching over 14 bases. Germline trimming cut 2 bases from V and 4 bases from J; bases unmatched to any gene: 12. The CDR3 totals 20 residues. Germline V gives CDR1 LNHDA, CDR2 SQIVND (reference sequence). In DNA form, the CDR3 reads TGTGCCAGTAGTATATCGGGACTAGCGGGAGTCTCGCGAGGCACCGGGGAGCTGTTTTTT. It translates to CASSISGLAGVSRGTGELFF.

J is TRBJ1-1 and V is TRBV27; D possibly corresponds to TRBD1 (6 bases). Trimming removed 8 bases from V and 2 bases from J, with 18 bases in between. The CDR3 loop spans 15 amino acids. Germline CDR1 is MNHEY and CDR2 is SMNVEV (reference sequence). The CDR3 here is CASRVRGAGNTEAFF. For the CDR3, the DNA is TGTGCCAGCCGCGTACGGGGGGCGGGTAACACTGAAGCTTTCTTT.